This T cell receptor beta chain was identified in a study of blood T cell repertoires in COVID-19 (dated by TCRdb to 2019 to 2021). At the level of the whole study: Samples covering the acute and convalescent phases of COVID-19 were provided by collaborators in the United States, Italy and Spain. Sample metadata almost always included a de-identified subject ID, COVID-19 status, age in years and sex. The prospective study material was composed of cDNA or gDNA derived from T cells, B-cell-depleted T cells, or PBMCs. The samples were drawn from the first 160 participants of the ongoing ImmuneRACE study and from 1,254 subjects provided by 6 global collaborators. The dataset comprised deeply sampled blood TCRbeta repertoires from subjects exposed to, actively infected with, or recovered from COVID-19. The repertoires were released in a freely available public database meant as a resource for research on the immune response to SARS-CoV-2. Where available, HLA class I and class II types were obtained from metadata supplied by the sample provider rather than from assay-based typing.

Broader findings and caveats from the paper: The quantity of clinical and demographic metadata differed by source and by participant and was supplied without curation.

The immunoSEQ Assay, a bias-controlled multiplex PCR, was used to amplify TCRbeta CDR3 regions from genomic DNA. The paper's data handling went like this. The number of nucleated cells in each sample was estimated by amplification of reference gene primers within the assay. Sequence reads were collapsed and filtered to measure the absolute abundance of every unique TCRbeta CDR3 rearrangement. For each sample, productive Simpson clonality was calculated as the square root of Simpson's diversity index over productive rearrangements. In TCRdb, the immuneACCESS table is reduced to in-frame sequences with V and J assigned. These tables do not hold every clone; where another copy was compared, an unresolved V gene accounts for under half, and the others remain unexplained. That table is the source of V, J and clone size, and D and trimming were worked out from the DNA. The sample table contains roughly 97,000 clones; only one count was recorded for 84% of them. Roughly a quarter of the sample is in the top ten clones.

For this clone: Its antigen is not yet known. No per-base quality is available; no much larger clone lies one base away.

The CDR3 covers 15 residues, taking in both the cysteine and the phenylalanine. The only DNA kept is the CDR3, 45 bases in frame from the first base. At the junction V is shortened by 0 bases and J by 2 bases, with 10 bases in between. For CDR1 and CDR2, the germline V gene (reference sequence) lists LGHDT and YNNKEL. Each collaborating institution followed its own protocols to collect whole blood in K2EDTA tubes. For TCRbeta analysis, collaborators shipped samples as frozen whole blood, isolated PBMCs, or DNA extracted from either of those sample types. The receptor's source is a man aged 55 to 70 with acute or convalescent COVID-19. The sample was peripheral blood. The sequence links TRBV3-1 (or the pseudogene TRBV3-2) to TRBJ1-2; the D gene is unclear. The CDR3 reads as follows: CASSQDAGFNYGYTF. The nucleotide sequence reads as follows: TGTGCCAGCAGCCAAGATGCGGGATTCAACTATGGCTACACCTTC.